This TCR beta chain was observed in a study of control samples from healthy donors and cancer patients. The CDR3 is made up of 13 amino acids. CDR1 is LGHDT and CDR2 is YNNKEL in the germline V gene (reference sequence). Comments on this clone: The junction departs from germline at one end; a sequencing error may be responsible. The sample contains more than one DNA sequence encoding this CDR3.

Here immunoSEQ multiplex PCR was the method, and the copy in TCRdb shows in-frame clones only, minus some. The table shows more than 65,000 clones, with around 90% occurring only once. Sequencing used PBMCs. The receptor was derived from a woman aged 55-70 years with head and neck cancer. The V and J genes are TRBV3-1 (or the pseudogene TRBV3-2) and TRBJ2-3; no reliable D call. The DNA for the CDR3 is TGTGCCAGCAGTCAAGATCCGAGTCCTGCGCAGTATTTT. It specifies CASSQDPSPAQYF.